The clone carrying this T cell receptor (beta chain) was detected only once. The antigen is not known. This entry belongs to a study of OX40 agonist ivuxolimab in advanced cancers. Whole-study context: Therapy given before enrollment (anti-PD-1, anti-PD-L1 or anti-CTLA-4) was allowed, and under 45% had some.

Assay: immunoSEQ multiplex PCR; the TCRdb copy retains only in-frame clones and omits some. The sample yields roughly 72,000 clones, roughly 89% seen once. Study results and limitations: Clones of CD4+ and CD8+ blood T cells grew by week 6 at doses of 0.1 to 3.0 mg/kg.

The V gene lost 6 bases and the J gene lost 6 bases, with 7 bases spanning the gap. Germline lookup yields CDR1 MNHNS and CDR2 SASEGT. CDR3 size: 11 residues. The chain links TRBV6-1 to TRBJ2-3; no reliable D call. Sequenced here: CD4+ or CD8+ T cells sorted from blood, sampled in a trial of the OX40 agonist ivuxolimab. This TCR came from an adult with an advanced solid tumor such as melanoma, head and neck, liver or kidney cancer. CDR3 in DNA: TGTGCCAGCAGAAGGGTCGATACGCAGTATTTT. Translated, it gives CASRRVDTQYF.